The clone carrying this T cell receptor beta chain was observed at least ten times. Its antigen is not identified. This record comes from a study of Graves' ophthalmopathy and Graves' hyperthyroidism. Overall study results and limits: The model reached approximately 70% sensitivity and roughly 72% specificity for predicting ophthalmopathy progression. A 13-signature model separated ophthalmopathy from stable hyperthyroidism, reaching 85% to 90% sensitivity and roughly 84% specificity cross-validated.

The junction had 6 bases not matched to a gene; V was cut back by 2 bases and J by 6 bases. In germline, CDR1 is MNHEY, CDR2 SVGEGT. The CDR3 covers 14 residues. RNA transcripts yielded amplified TCR beta CDR3 regions. An initial RT-PCR round employing HTBI primers preceded a second-round multiplex PCR. Via MiXCR, TCRdb re-called the multiplex PCR reads, giving one row per CDR3 protein. The sample has about 590,000 distinct CDR3 sequences; under 45% are singletons. The sequenced sample was peripheral blood or thyroid tissue (not recorded which). This sequence was found in an adult man with Graves' hyperthyroidism. The rearrangement uses TRBV6-2 or TRBV6-3 and TRBJ2-7; 8 bases map to TRBD2. As DNA, the CDR3 is TGTGCCAGCAGTTACAGAGCGGGAGTCTTCGAGCAGTACTTC. The encoded protein is CASSYRAGVFEQYF.